What follows are 4 T cell receptor beta chains derived from one specimen sequenced in a study of Graves' ophthalmopathy and Graves' hyperthyroidism. Amplifying from RNA transcripts, the study obtained TCR beta CDR3 regions. The first round was an RT-PCR with HTBI primers, and the second round was a multiplex PCR. TCRdb re-derived calls from the multiplex PCR reads in MiXCR, one entry per CDR3 protein. The table shows around 1,000,000 distinct CDR3 sequences, with 35% to 40% occurring only once. Specimen: peripheral blood or thyroid tissue (not recorded which). These receptors all come from an adult man with Graves' hyperthyroidism.

This clonotype was observed a handful of times. The genes are TRBV6-6 and TRBJ2-7; 7 nucleotides line up with TRBD1. This CDR3 has 16 amino acids. V shed 4 bases, J shed 0 bases, and the junction held 9 bases outside the gene matches. In germline, CDR1 is MNHNY, CDR2 SVGAGI (reference sequence). The CDR3 DNA sequence: TGTGCCAGCAGTTTAATGGACAGGACAGACTCCTACGAGCAGTACTTC. It specifies CASSLMDRTDSYEQYF.

This clonotype was picked up a small number of times. V usage is TRBV9 and J usage is TRBJ2-7; a weak D match, TRBD2 (6 bases). The ends were cut back, 3 bases at V and 0 bases at J, with 10 bases in the middle. The CDR3 runs 14 residues. Per germline, CDR1 SGDLS and CDR2 YYNGEE. The CDR3 bases are TGTGCCAGCAGCGCCCGGGACTTCTCCTACGAGCAGTACTTC. It translates to CASSARDFSYEQYF.

This clonotype was counted ten times or more. The V gene is TRBV6-6, the J gene TRBJ1-1; no clear D. This CDR3 has 13 amino acids. The germline CDR1 and CDR2 sequences are MNHNY and SVGAGI (reference sequence). Trimming took off 7 bases at V and 5 bases at J, with 14 bases between the two ends. The CDR3 sequence is CASTPGPGTEAFF. The CDR3 region has the DNA TGTGCCAGCACCCCTGGGCCCGGGACTGAAGCTTTCTTT.

The gene calls are TRBV24-1 and TRBJ2-5; 8 bases are a match to TRBD1. The CDR3 totals 14 residues. CDR1 and CDR2 (germline): KGHDR, SFDVKD. J was trimmed by 4 bases and V by 4 bases; bases with no gene match: 4. CDR3 DNA: TGTGCCACCAGTGACACGGACAGGGCAGAGACCCAGTACTTC. Its protein product is CATSDTDRAETQYF.